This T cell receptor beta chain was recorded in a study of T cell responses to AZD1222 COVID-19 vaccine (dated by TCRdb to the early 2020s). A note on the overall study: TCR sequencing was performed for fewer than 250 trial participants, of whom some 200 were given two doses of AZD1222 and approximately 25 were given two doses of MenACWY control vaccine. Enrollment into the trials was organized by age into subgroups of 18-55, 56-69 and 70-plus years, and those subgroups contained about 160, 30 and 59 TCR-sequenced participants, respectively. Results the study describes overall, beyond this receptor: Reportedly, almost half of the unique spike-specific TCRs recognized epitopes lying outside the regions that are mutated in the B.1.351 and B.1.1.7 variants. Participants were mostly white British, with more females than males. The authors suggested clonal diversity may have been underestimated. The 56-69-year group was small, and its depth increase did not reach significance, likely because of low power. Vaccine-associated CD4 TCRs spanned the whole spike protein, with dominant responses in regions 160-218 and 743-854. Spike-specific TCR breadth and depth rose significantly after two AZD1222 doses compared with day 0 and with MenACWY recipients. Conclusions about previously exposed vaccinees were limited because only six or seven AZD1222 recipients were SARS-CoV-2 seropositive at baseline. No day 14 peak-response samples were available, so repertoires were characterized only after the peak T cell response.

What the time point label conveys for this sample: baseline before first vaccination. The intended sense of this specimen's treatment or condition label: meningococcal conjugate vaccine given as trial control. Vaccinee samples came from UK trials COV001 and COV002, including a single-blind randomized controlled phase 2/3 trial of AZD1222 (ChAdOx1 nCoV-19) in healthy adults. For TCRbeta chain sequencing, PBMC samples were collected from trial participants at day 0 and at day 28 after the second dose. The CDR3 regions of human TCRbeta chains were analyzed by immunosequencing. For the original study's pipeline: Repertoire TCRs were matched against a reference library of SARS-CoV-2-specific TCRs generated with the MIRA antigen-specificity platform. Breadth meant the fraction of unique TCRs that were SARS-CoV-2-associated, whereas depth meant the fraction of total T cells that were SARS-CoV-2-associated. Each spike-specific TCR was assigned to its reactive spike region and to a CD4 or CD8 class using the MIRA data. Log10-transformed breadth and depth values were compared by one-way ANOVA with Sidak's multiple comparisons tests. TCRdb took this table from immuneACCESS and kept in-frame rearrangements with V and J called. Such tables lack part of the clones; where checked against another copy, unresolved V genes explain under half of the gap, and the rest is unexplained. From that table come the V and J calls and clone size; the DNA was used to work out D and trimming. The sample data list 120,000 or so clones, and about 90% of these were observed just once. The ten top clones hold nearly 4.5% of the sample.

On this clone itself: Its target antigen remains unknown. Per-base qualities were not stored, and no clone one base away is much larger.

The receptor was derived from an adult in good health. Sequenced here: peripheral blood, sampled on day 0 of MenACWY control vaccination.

The CDR3 region: CASSLEGGITGELFF. The DNA sequence follows: TGTGCCAGCAGCTTAGAAGGGGGGATAACCGGGGAGCTGTTTTTT. The rearranged segments are TRBV13 and TRBJ2-2; the D gene could be TRBD1 or TRBD2, each one agreeing over 6 bases. The germline ends are 11 bases apart after V is trimmed by 1 base and J by 5 bases. According to the germline V gene (reference sequence), CDR1 reads PRHDT and CDR2 reads FYEKMQ. The CDR3 starts with the cysteine, ends with the phenylalanine, and has 15 residues. CDR3 DNA is the only sequence kept; it has 45 bases, read in frame from the first base. This CDR3, with the reference TRBV13 and TRBJ2-2 proteins standing in past its ends, gives the full variable domain AAGVIQSPRHLIKEKRETATLKCYPIPRHDTVYWYQQGPGQDPQFLISFYEKMQSDKGSIPDRFSAQQFSDYHSELNMSSLELGDSALYFCASSLEGGITGELFFGEGSRLTVL.